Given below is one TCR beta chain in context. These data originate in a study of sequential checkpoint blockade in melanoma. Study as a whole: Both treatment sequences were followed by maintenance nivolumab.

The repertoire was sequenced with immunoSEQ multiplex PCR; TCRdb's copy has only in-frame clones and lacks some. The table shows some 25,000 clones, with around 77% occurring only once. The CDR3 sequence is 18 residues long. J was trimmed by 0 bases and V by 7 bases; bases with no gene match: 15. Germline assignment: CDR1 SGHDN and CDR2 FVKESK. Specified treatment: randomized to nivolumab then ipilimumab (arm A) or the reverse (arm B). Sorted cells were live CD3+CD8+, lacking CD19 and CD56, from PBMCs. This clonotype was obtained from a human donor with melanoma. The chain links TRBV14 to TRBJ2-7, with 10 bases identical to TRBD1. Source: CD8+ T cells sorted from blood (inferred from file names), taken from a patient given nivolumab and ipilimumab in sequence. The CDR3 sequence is CASTFPGQGVRLSYEQYF. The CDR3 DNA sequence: TGTGCCAGCACCTTCCCCGGACAGGGGGTTCGCCTCTCCTACGAGCAGTACTTC.